Listed below are T cell receptor beta chains from one sample, sequenced in a study of blood T cells in healthy people across ages. TCRdb redid the calling of the 5' RACE reads with MiXCR, one entry per CDR3 protein. The data show approximately 800,000 distinct CDR3 sequences, roughly three fifths seen once. The sample comprised blood. These receptors came from a man aged 35 to 55 in good health. CDR3s include the opening cysteine and the closing phenylalanine or tryptophan. Fields, in order: V gene, J gene, D gene, clone size, CDR3 protein, CDR3 DNA. D genes are given only for firm matches. Some rows have no size entry. The others give once, few or many, or a class for an expanded clone.

TRBV7-2	TRBJ2-1	.	many	CASSLVGGNEQFF	TGTGCCAGCAGCTTGGTAGGTGGTAATGAGCAGTTCTTC
TRBV9	TRBJ2-7	TRBD1	.	CASSADRVPYEQYF	TGTGCCAGCAGCGCGGACAGGGTACCCTACGAGCAGTACTTC
TRBV6-1	TRBJ2-4	.	few	CASSDRPVHIQYF	TGTGCCAGCAGTGATCGCCCGGTGCACATTCAGTACTTC
TRBV5-4	TRBJ1-2	.	once	CASSAVETDGYTF	TGTGCCAGCAGCGCGGTGGAGACAGACGGCTACACCTTC
TRBV20-1	TRBJ2-3	TRBD2	.	CSTGLAGSTDTQYF	TGCAGTACAGGACTAGCGGGGAGCACAGATACGCAGTATTTT
TRBV29-1	TRBJ2-5	.	.	CSVGGLAETQETQYF	TGCAGCGTTGGGGGGCTAGCGGAGACCCAAGAGACCCAGTACTTC
TRBV3-1	TRBJ1-2	.	.	CASSQGDSSAATF	TGTGCCAGCAGCCAAGGAGACAGCTCCGCGGCCACCTTC
TRBV7-2	TRBJ2-3	.	.	CASTLNQAQYF	TGTGCCAGCACCCTTAATCAGGCGCAGTATTTT
TRBV27	TRBJ2-7	.	.	CASSPRVRSSEQYF	TGTGCCAGCAGTCCTAGAGTTAGGTCGAGCGAGCAGTACTTC
TRBV20-1	TRBJ2-5	TRBD1	.	CSARRSAGGQTQYF	TGCAGTGCTAGGCGGTCGGCAGGGGGACAGACCCAGTACTTC
TRBV15	TRBJ1-2	.	few	CATSRDANYGYTF	TGTGCCACCAGCAGAGATGCCAACTATGGCTACACCTTC
TRBV7-8	TRBJ2-5	TRBD2	.	CASSLTTGRAGETQYF	TGTGCCAGCAGCTTAACAACCGGGAGGGCCGGAGAGACCCAGTACTTC
TRBV20-1	TRBJ2-7	TRBD2	many	CSANRVPSGYFWEQYF	TGCAGTGCTAACAGGGTCCCTAGCGGGTATTTTTGGGAGCAGTACTTC
TRBV6-5	TRBJ2-3	.	.	CASSNPTGTQLPYF	TGTGCCAGCAGTAACCCCACCGGGACTCAGCTGCCGTATTTT
TRBV20-1	TRBJ2-5	.	few	CSARDRVKKGSFQETQYF	TGCAGTGCTAGAGATCGGGTTAAAAAGGGTTCGTTCCAAGAGACCCAGTACTTC
TRBV27	TRBJ2-3	.	few	CASSLYSGDSTDTQYF	TGTGCCAGCAGTTTATATTCTGGAGATAGCACAGATACGCAGTATTTT
TRBV6-2/TRBV6-3	TRBJ2-7	TRBD2	once	CASSYGTSGDHKYF	TGTGCCAGCAGTTACGGGACTAGCGGGGACCATAAGTACTTC
TRBV28	TRBJ2-3	.	few	CASSPMSGRSTDTQYF	TGTGCCAGCAGTCCGATGAGCGGGCGAAGCACAGATACGCAGTATTTT
TRBV9	TRBJ2-6	TRBD1	few	CASSVGLRDRYSGANVLTF	TGTGCCAGCAGCGTCGGGTTGCGGGACAGGTACTCTGGGGCCAACGTCCTGACTTTC
TRBV7-2	TRBJ2-5	.	.	CASSLTLGEETQYF	TGTGCCAGCAGCTTAACCCTCGGGGAAGAGACCCAGTACTTC
TRBV21-1	TRBJ1-6	.	.	CTSSTRQGSPHHF	TGTACCAGCAGCACCCGACAGGGTTCACCCCACCACTTT
TRBV6-5	TRBJ1-5	.	.	CASRTNGPNQPQHF	TGTGCCAGTAGAACAAACGGGCCCAATCAGCCCCAGCATTTT
TRBV12-3/TRBV12-4	TRBJ2-3	.	.	CASSLNTGKSDTQYF	TGTGCCAGCAGTTTAAATACAGGGAAGTCAGATACGCAGTATTTT
TRBV7-2	TRBJ2-7	TRBD2	few	CASSLSGASSYEQYF	TGTGCCAGCAGCTTAAGCGGGGCGAGCTCCTACGAGCAGTACTTC
TRBV6-2/TRBV6-3	TRBJ2-7	TRBD2	.	CASSYSPVAGSYEQYF	TGTGCCAGCAGTTACTCCCCCGTAGCGGGGTCCTACGAGCAGTACTTC
TRBV7-8	TRBJ2-7	.	.	CAGSLTDGFGEQYF	TGTGCCGGCAGCTTAACGGACGGCTTCGGCGAGCAGTACTTC
TRBV20-1	TRBJ2-3	.	.	CSAREGTRWDTQYF	TGCAGTGCTAGAGAGGGGACCCGTTGGGATACGCAGTATTTT
TRBV28	TRBJ2-5	TRBD2	.	CASSFAVTWTSGGRNRQETQYF	TGTGCCAGCAGTTTTGCCGTGACGTGGACTAGCGGGGGCCGAAACCGCCAAGAGACCCAGTACTTC
TRBV20-1	TRBJ1-1	.	.	CSAYPTGLGTEAFF	TGCAGTGCTTACCCAACAGGGCTTGGGACTGAAGCTTTCTTT
TRBV25-1	TRBJ2-3	.	.	CASSESGREDTQYF	TGTGCCAGCAGTGAATCCGGGAGAGAGGATACGCAGTATTTT
TRBV7-2	TRBJ1-6	TRBD1	.	CASSPIQGDGNSPLHF	TGTGCCAGCAGCCCAATACAGGGGGACGGTAATTCACCCCTCCACTTT
TRBV27	TRBJ2-5	TRBD2	.	CASSSGLAGRQETQYF	TGTGCCAGCAGTTCGGGACTAGCGGGCCGCCAAGAGACCCAGTACTTC
TRBV4-1	TRBJ2-4	TRBD1	once	CASSQGQTGFGNIQYF	TGCGCCAGCAGCCAAGGCCAGACAGGGTTCGGAAACATTCAGTACTTC
TRBV27	TRBJ2-5	TRBD1	.	CASSSIYRQGVDEQYF	TGTGCCAGCAGTTCGATCTATCGACAGGGTGTCGATGAGCAGTACTTC
TRBV9	TRBJ1-6	.	.	CASSVATSPLHF	TGTGCCAGCAGCGTAGCTACTTCACCCCTCCACTTT
TRBV25-1	TRBJ2-3	TRBD1	.	CASRGRQGYTDTQYF	TGTGCCAGCAGAGGGAGACAGGGTTACACAGATACGCAGTATTTT
TRBV10-3	TRBJ2-6	TRBD1	few	CAIPGQPDSGANVLTF	TGTGCCATACCGGGACAGCCTGACTCTGGGGCCAACGTCCTGACTTTC
TRBV20-1	TRBJ2-1	.	few	CSAYTLLRDPFVGEQFF	TGCAGTGCCTATACTCTACTCCGGGACCCATTTGTAGGTGAGCAGTTCTTC
TRBV29-1	TRBJ2-5	TRBD2	few	CSVRLAREWNEQYF	TGCAGCGTGAGACTAGCCCGGGAGTGGAATGAGCAGTACTTC
TRBV5-1	TRBJ2-7	TRBD1	.	CVSSLGTGISYEQYF	TGCGTCAGCAGCTTGGGGACAGGGATCTCCTACGAGCAGTACTTC
TRBV11-2	TRBJ2-7	.	.	CASSPPGYLQQYF	TGTGCCAGCAGCCCCCCAGGGTACTTACAGCAGTACTTC
TRBV9	TRBJ2-7	TRBD2	.	CASSADSGSEQYF	TGTGCCAGCAGCGCGGATAGCGGGAGCGAGCAGTACTTC
TRBV7-3	TRBJ2-1	TRBD2	.	CAIHSGGALVNEQFF	TGTGCCATCCATAGCGGGGGGGCTTTGGTCAATGAGCAGTTCTTC
TRBV20-1	TRBJ2-7	TRBD1	.	CSASPNRLGTGTTYEQYF	TGCAGTGCTAGTCCAAACAGGCTCGGGACAGGGACCACCTACGAGCAGTACTTC
TRBV29-1	TRBJ2-1	.	.	CSVHQGAGVGNEQFF	TGCAGCGTCCACCAAGGGGCAGGGGTGGGCAATGAGCAGTTCTTC
TRBV4-2	TRBJ1-6	.	.	CASSQDMKATNSPLHF	TGTGCCAGCAGCCAAGATATGAAGGCAACTAATTCACCCCTCCACTTT
TRBV7-2	TRBJ2-5	.	few	CASSSGPDRATYQETQYF	TGTGCCAGCAGCTCCGGTCCTGATAGGGCCACTTACCAAGAGACCCAGTACTTC
TRBV29-1	TRBJ1-1	.	.	CSGGVPLGVNTEAFF	TGCAGCGGGGGGGTTCCCCTAGGGGTGAACACTGAAGCTTTCTTT
TRBV27	TRBJ1-2	TRBD1	.	CASSLLLDRGSGYTF	TGTGCCAGCAGTTTATTGCTGGACAGGGGGTCTGGCTACACCTTC
TRBV4-2	TRBJ2-7	TRBD1	.	CASSLQRWGQYNEQYF	TGTGCCAGCAGCCTCCAGCGTTGGGGACAGTACAATGAGCAGTACTTC
TRBV29-1	TRBJ1-2	.	.	CSVVLGYGYTF	TGCAGCGTTGTTTTGGGGTATGGCTACACCTTC
TRBV15	TRBJ2-7	TRBD1	.	CATSVGGTGSHEQYF	TGTGCCACCAGCGTAGGAGGGACAGGGTCCCACGAGCAGTACTTC
TRBV28	TRBJ2-1	.	.	CASRGVAWNEQFF	TGTGCCAGCAGAGGGGTGGCGTGGAATGAGCAGTTCTTC
TRBV10-1	TRBJ2-7	TRBD2	.	CASSESQRGYEQYF	TGCGCCAGCAGTGAGTCCCAGCGGGGATACGAGCAGTACTTC
TRBV3-1	TRBJ2-7	TRBD2	.	CASSHGGAGGPYQYF	TGTGCCAGCAGCCACGGAGGGGCGGGAGGGCCGTATCAGTACTTC